The clone carrying this T cell receptor (beta chain) was detected only once. The antigen remains undetermined. These data come from a study of T cell responses to AZD1222 COVID-19 vaccine. Study details: The study pooled second doses at about 4 or about 12 weeks. General study points: Donor demographics were predominantly white British with a female majority; clonal diversity may be underestimated. Baseline seropositivity characterized only six AZD1222 recipients. Sampling captured repertoires only after the peak T cell response.

Germline V gene sequence: CDR1 MNHEY, CDR2 SVGAGI. Trimming stripped 6 bases from V and 2 bases from J, with 11 bases between. The CDR3 covers 14 residues. Profiling relied on immunoSEQ multiplex PCR, and the TCRdb table lists in-frame clones only, not all of them. Here the sample spans 150,000 or so clones, around nine tenths being singletons. The chain has TRBV6-5 and TRBJ2-1; weak D call: TRBD1 (5 bases). Material: peripheral blood, obtained on day 0 of AZD1222 vaccination. The origin of this receptor is an adult in good health. For the CDR3, the DNA is TGTGCCAGCAGACAGACAGCAACCTACAATGAGCAGTTCTTC. Residues: CASRQTATYNEQFF.